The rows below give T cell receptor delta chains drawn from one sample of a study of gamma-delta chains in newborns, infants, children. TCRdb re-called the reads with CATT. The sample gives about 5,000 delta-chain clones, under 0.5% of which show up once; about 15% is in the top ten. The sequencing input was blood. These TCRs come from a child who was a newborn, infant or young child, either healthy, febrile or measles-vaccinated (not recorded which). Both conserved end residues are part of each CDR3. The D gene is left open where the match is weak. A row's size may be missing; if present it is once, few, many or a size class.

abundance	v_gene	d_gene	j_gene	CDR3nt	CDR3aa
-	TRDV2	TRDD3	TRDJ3	TGTGCCTGTGACACCTACCTCCTGGGGGATACGCGGGGCTGGGACACCCGACAGATGTTTTTC	CACDTYLLGDTRGWDTRQMFF
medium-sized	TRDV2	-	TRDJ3	TGTGCCTGTGACACCGCTGGGAGCTCCTGGGACACCCGACAGATGTTTTTC	CACDTAGSSWDTRQMFF
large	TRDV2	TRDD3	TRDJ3	TGTGCCTGTGACACCGTACTGGGGGATACGAGCTCCTGGGACACCCGACAGATGTTTTTC	CACDTVLGDTSSWDTRQMFF
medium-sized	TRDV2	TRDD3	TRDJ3	TGTGCCTGTGATACTGGGGGATGGGGTCACAGCTCCTGGGACACCCGACAGATGTTTTTC	CACDTGGWGHSSWDTRQMFF
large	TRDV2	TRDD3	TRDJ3	TGTGCCTGTGACACCTGGGGATACTCCTGGGACACCCGACAGATGTTTTTC	CACDTWGYSWDTRQMFF
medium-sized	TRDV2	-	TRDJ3	TGTGCCTGTGACACCGGAGGGTTCTTCTCCTGGGACACCCGACAGATGTTTTTC	CACDTGGFFSWDTRQMFF
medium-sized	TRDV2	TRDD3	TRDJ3	TGTGCCTGTGACACCGTACTGGGGGATTGGGACACCCGACAGATGTTTTTC	CACDTVLGDWDTRQMFF
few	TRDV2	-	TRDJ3	TGTGCCTGCGACGGCGTACTGGGAGATAAGGGCTCCTGGGACACCCGACAGATGTTTTTC	CACDGVLGDKGSWDTRQMFF
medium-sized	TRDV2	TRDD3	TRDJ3	TGTGCCTGTGACAATACTGGGGGCTCCTGGGACACCCGACAGATGTTTTTC	CACDNTGGSWDTRQMFF
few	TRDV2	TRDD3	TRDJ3	TGTGCCTGTGACACTGCTTTTGGGGGGATACGCCCCAAAACCTCCTGGAACACCCGACAGACGTTTTTC	CACDTAFGGIRPKTSWNTRQTFF
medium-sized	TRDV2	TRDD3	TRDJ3	TGTGCCTGTGACACAGGGTTCCTGGGGGATACCTGGGACACCCGACAGATGTTTTTC	CACDTGFLGDTWDTRQMFF
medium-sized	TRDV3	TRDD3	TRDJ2	TGTGCCTTTACTGGGGGATATTTGACAGCACAACTCTTCTTT	CAFTGGYLTAQLFF
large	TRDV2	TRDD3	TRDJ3	TGTGCCTGTGACGTACTGGGGGATAGCTCCTGGGACACCCGACAGATGTTTTTC	CACDVLGDSSWDTRQMFF
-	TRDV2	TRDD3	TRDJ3	TGTGCCTGTGACAAGTACTGGGGGATTACCTGGGACACCCGACAGATGTTTTTC	CACDKYWGITWDTRQMFF
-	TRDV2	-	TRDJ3	TGTGCCTGTGACACCGGGAACTGGAAGTCCTGGGACACCCGGCAGATGTTTTTC	CACDTGNWKSWDTRQMFF
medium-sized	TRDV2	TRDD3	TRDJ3	TGTGCCTGTGACAACTGGGGGATACGCTCCTGGGACACCCGACAGATGTTTTTC	CACDNWGIRSWDTRQMFF
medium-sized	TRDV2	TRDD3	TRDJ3	TGTGCCTGTGACTCTACTGGGGGATACACGAGCTCCTGGGACACCCGACAGATGTTTTTC	CACDSTGGYTSSWDTRQMFF
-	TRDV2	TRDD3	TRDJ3	TGTGCCTGTGACATACTGGGGGCTACCCCTCGCTCCTGGGACACCCGCCAGATGTTTTTC	CACDILGATPRSWDTRQMFF
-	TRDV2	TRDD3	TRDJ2	TGTGCCTGTGACCCTCTGGGGGATACGCGGTTGGCAGCACAACACTTCTTT	CACDPLGDTRLAAQHFF
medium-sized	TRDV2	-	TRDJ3	TGTGCCTGTGACACCGTACTGGGCTCCTGGGACACCCGACAGATGTTTTTC	CACDTVLGSWDTRQMFF